This paragraph reports one T cell receptor (beta chain). The antigen is undetermined. This sample was included in a study of cytomegalovirus exposure and HLA in healthy donors. Findings and caveats of the study: Researchers reported from a later analysis that most CMV-associated TCR beta chains appeared HLA-restricted. TCR association rates varied by HLA locus in a later analysis, with DRB1 highest and HLA-C lowest. Earlier analysis found most TCR beta V segments productive about 90% or about 30% of the time.

Amplification used 60 Vbeta primers and 13 Jbeta primers. This table comes from immunoSEQ multiplex PCR, and its TCRdb copy is limited to in-frame clones, with some not included. Of some 130,000 clones in the sample, 80% were seen once. V was cut by 3 bases and J by 0 bases, with 9 bases left in between. The V gene's germline CDR1 is LNHDA and CDR2 SQIVND (reference sequence). This CDR3 spans 15 amino acids. The V gene is TRBV19, the J gene TRBJ1-5, with D uncertain. The specimen was PBMCs. This clonotype was sampled from a man aged 30 to 39 in good health and CMV-seronegative. As DNA, the CDR3 is TGTGCCAGTAGTATCCTTAGTCATAGCAATCAGCCCCAGCATTTT. Protein sequence: CASSILSHSNQPQHF. Looking up the rest from reference TRBV19 and TRBJ1-5 gives the full variable domain: DGGITQSPKYLFRKEGQNVTLSCEQNLNHDAMYWYRQDPGQGLRLIYYSQIVNDFQKGDIAEGYSVSREKKESFPLTVTSAQKNPTAFYLCASSILSHSNQPQHFGDGTRLSIL.